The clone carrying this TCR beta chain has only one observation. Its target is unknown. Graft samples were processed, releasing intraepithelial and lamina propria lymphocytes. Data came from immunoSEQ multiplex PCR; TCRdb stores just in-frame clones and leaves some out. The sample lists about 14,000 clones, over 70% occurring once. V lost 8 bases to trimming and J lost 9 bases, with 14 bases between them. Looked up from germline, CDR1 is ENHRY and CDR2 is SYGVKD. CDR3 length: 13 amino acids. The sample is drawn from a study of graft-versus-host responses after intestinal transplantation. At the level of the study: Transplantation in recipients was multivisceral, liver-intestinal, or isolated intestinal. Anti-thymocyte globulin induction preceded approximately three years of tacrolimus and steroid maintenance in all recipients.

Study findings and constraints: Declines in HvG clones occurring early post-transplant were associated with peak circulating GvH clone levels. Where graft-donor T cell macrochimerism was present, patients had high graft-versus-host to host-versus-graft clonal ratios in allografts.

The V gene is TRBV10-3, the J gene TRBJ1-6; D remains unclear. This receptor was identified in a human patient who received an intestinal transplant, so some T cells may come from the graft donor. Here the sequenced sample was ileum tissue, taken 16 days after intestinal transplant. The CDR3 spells CAIGRVSGSPLHF. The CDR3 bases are TGTGCCATCGGGAGGGTCTCTGGTTCACCCCTCCACTTT.